These T cell receptor beta chains were read from a single sample in a study of T-cell memory formation after mild COVID-19. Via MiXCR, TCRdb re-called the 5' RACE reads, giving one row per CDR3 protein. The repertoire holds 100,000 to 150,000 distinct CDR3 sequences, 17% seen once, with 4% to 6% in the top ten. What was sequenced was PBMCs or a T cell subset sorted from them (not recorded which). Receptor source: a man aged 18 to 29 who had mild COVID-19 (a few samples of this study predate the infection). Cell type and time point are not known. CDR3s include the opening cysteine and the closing phenylalanine or tryptophan. The D gene is left open where the match is weak. The size of a clone is reported for some rows only, either as once, few or many, or as a class for expanded clones.

V	size	J	D	DNA	CDR3
TRBV4-3	.	TRBJ2-3	.	TGCGCCAGCAGCCAAGATCGGCCCCCAGATACGCAGTATTTT	CASSQDRPPDTQYF
TRBV7-2	few	TRBJ2-3	.	TGTGCCAGCAGCTTAGATCACAGGCTAGCGTATTTT	CASSLDHRLAYF
TRBV5-1	few	TRBJ2-3	TRBD1	TGCGCCAGCAGCAGGACAGGGGCGGCAAACACAGATACGCAGTATTTT	CASSRTGAANTDTQYF
TRBV10-2	many	TRBJ2-4	.	TGCGCCAGCCGGGTGGGGGCCAAAAACATTCAGTACTTC	CASRVGAKNIQYF
TRBV20-1	many	TRBJ2-7	.	TGCAGTGCTAGCACAGGGTCCTCCTACGAGCAGTACTTC	CSASTGSSYEQYF
TRBV3-1	.	TRBJ2-4	.	TGTGCCAGCAGCCCCCCCACAGCTCTAGAAAACATTCAGTACTTC	CASSPPTALENIQYF
TRBV24-1	.	TRBJ2-1	TRBD2	TGTGCCACCAGCGGATGGAGCGGGGTTTCCTACAATGAGCAGTTCTTC	CATSGWSGVSYNEQFF
TRBV7-8	many	TRBJ2-5	.	TGTGCCAGCAGCTTAGCCCGCCAGTTTGGTAGGGAGACCCAGTACTTC	CASSLARQFGRETQYF
TRBV6-5	.	TRBJ1-1	.	TGTGCCAGCAGTTACGGAGGACAGTTGAACACTGAAGCTTTCTTT	CASSYGGQLNTEAFF
TRBV6-6	.	TRBJ1-2	.	TGTGCCAGCAGTTACGCGTCGGGATCTAACTATGGCTACACCTTC	CASSYASGSNYGYTF
TRBV4-1	.	TRBJ2-3	.	TGCGCCAGCAGCCACAGGGCGGGCACCACAGATACGCAGTATTTT	CASSHRAGTTDTQYF
TRBV11-2	few	TRBJ2-3	TRBD2	TGTGCCAGCAGCAAGACTAGCGGGGGCGCAGATACGCAGTATTTT	CASSKTSGGADTQYF
TRBV19	.	TRBJ2-1	.	TGTGCCAGTAGGACGGGCAATGAGCAGTTCTTC	CASRTGNEQFF
TRBV20-1	many	TRBJ2-3	TRBD1	TGCAGTGCCCGACAGGGGGCCTTCACAGATACGCAGTATTTT	CSARQGAFTDTQYF
TRBV13	.	TRBJ2-7	TRBD2	TGTGCCAGCAGCCTTCGGACTAGGAACGAGCAGTACTTC	CASSLRTRNEQYF
TRBV2	.	TRBJ2-5	TRBD2	TGTGCCAGCAAGCTAGCGGTAGAGACCCAGTACTTC	CASKLAVETQYF
TRBV3-1	few	TRBJ1-1	.	TGTGCCAGCAGCCAAGTCCCAGACACTGAAGCTTTCTTT	CASSQVPDTEAFF
TRBV12-3/TRBV12-4	.	TRBJ2-2	.	TGTGCCAGCAGTTTAAAGGGTGGTACCGGGGAGCTGTTTTTT	CASSLKGGTGELFF
TRBV7-9	.	TRBJ1-2	.	TGTGCCAGCAGCTTAGAGGGGGTTAGCTATGGCTACACCTTC	CASSLEGVSYGYTF
TRBV5-5	many	TRBJ2-4	.	TGTGCCAGCAGCTTGGGTGTAGCCAAAAACATTCAGTACTTC	CASSLGVAKNIQYF
TRBV7-2	few	TRBJ2-3	TRBD1	TGTGCCAGCAGCTTAGCAGGGGGCGACGATACGCAGTATTTT	CASSLAGGDDTQYF
TRBV5-1	.	TRBJ1-1	.	TGCGCCAGCAGCTTGGAACAAGACACTGAAGCTTTCTTT	CASSLEQDTEAFF
TRBV20-1	.	TRBJ1-2	.	TGCAGTGCTAGACGCTCGGCAGCCCCCGATGGTGGCTACACCTTC	CSARRSAAPDGGYTF
TRBV29-1	many	TRBJ2-5	.	TGCAGCGTTGGGACAACCGAAGAGACCCAGTACTTC	CSVGTTEETQYF
TRBV9	few	TRBJ1-6	.	TGTGCCAGCAGCGTAGAGGAGGGTTGGAGATCACCCCTCCACTTT	CASSVEEGWRSPLHF
TRBV12-3/TRBV12-4	.	TRBJ2-3	.	TGTGCCAGCAGGTGGGGGGGGCCGCGGGATACGCAGTATTTT	CASRWGGPRDTQYF
TRBV7-7	.	TRBJ2-3	.	TGTGCCAGCAGCCCGCAACTAGACAGCTCAGGGGATACGCAGTATTTT	CASSPQLDSSGDTQYF
TRBV7-2	few	TRBJ2-5	.	TGTGCCAGCAGCTTAGGCTCCGGACAAAAAGAGACCCAGTACTTC	CASSLGSGQKETQYF
TRBV20-1	.	TRBJ2-5	.	TGCAGTGCCGGCCGGGTCAATCAAGAGACCCAGTACTTC	CSAGRVNQETQYF
TRBV9	.	TRBJ2-1	TRBD2	TGTGCCAGCAGCCTGGGACTAGTGTCCTACAATGAGCAGTTCTTC	CASSLGLVSYNEQFF
TRBV7-8	few	TRBJ2-5	.	TGTGCCAGCAAACCAGGGAGGCACCAAGAGACCCAGTACTTC	CASKPGRHQETQYF
TRBV5-1	few	TRBJ2-2	.	TGCGCCAGCAGCTTGGACCAGGGTTCCACCGGGGAGCTGTTTTTT	CASSLDQGSTGELFF
TRBV18	.	TRBJ2-1	TRBD1	TGTGCCAGCTCGCGGGACAGGGTCTACAATGAGCAGTTCTTC	CASSRDRVYNEQFF
TRBV18	.	TRBJ1-3	.	TGTGCCAGCTCACCACCCTCTTCGGACACCATATATTTT	CASSPPSSDTIYF
TRBV6-5	few	TRBJ2-7	TRBD1	TGTGCCAGCAGTTACTCTCTTGGGGGACAGACCTACGAGCAGTACTTC	CASSYSLGGQTYEQYF
TRBV7-3	few	TRBJ2-2	.	TGTGCCAGCAGCTCCTCCCTCACCGGGGAGCTGTTTTTT	CASSSSLTGELFF
TRBV27	once	TRBJ1-5	.	TGTGCCAGCAACGGGGTTGGGGGCAATCAGCCCCAGCATTTT	CASNGVGGNQPQHF
TRBV29-1	.	TRBJ1-2	TRBD1	TGCAGCGTGGGAGGGGGACAGGGATACGGCTACACCTTC	CSVGGGQGYGYTF
TRBV6-2/TRBV6-3	many	TRBJ2-1	TRBD2	TGTGCCAGTACCAGGACTAGCGCGGGAAGTGAGCAGTTCTTC	CASTRTSAGSEQFF
TRBV20-1	many	TRBJ2-3	TRBD1	TGCAGTGCTGGGACAGGGTCGGCGTGGGATACGCAGTATTTT	CSAGTGSAWDTQYF
TRBV5-6	few	TRBJ2-3	TRBD2	TGTGCCAGCAGGAGGAGTACTAGCGGTTATTACACAGATACGCAGTATTTT	CASRRSTSGYYTDTQYF
TRBV6-5	.	TRBJ1-5	.	TGTGCCAGCAGCTTAGTCGACACCCAGCCCCAGCATTTT	CASSLVDTQPQHF
TRBV12-3/TRBV12-4	few	TRBJ1-1	.	TGTGCCAGCAGTCTCGGGGCAGGGCCTTACACTGAAGCTTTCTTT	CASSLGAGPYTEAFF
TRBV2	few	TRBJ1-6	TRBD1	TGTGCCAGCAGTGACAGGGGGGATTCACCCCTCCACTTT	CASSDRGDSPLHF
TRBV7-2	.	TRBJ2-3	.	TGTGCCAGCAGCTTTTGGGGCGGCGGACCCGACACAGATACGCAGTATTTT	CASSFWGGGPDTDTQYF
TRBV7-2	.	TRBJ2-4	.	TGTGCCAGCAGCTTAGAGCCCAGGCAGTCCAAAAACATTCAGTACTTC	CASSLEPRQSKNIQYF
TRBV11-2	.	TRBJ2-7	.	TGTGCCAGCAGCTTCAGGGGCTACGAGCAGTACTTC	CASSFRGYEQYF
TRBV2	few	TRBJ1-1	TRBD1	TGTGCCAGCAGCAAGACAGGGAGGGACACTGAAGCTTTCTTT	CASSKTGRDTEAFF
TRBV12-3/TRBV12-4	few	TRBJ2-3	TRBD1	TGTGCCAGCAGTCGTATCCGGGACAGGGGACCAGATACGCAGTATTTT	CASSRIRDRGPDTQYF